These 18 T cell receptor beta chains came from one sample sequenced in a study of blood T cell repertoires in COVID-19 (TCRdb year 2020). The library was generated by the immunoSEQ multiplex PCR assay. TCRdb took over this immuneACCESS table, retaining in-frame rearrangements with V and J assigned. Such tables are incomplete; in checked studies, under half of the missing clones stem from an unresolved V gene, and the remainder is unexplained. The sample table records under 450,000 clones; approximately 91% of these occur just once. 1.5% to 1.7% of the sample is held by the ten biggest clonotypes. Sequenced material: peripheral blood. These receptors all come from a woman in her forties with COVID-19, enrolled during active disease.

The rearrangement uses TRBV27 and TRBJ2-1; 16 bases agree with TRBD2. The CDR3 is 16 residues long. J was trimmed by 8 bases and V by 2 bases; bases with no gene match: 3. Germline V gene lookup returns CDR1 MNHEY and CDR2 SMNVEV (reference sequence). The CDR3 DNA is TGTGCCAGCAGTTTAGGGACTAGCGGGAGGGGCGATGAGCAGTTCTTC. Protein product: CASSLGTSGRGDEQFF.

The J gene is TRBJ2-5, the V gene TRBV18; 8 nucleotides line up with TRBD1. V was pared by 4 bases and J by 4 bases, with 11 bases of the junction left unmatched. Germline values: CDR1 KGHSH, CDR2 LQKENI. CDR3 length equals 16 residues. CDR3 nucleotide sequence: TGTGCCAGCTCACTAATAGACAGGGGTGATGCAGAGACCCAGTACTTC. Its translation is CASSLIDRGDAETQYF.

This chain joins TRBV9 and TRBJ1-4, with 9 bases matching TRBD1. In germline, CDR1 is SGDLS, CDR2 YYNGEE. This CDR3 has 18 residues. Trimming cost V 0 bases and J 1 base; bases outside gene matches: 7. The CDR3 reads CASSVGHRGRGTNEKLFF. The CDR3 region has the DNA TGTGCCAGCAGCGTAGGTCACAGGGGGCGGGGAACTAATGAAAAACTGTTTTTT.

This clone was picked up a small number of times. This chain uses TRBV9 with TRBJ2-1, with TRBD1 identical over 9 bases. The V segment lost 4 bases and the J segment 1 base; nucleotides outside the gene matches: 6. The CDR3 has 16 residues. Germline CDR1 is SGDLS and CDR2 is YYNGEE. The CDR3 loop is CASSLGGTGSYNEQFF. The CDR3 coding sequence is TGTGCCAGCAGCTTGGGCGGGACAGGGTCCTACAATGAGCAGTTCTTC.

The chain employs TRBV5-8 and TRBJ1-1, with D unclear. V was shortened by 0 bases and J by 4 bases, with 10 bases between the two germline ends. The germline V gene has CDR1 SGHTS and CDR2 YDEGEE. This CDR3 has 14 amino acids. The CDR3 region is CASSLGRVSTEAFF. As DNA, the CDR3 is TGTGCCAGCAGCTTGGGTCGGGTAAGCACTGAAGCTTTCTTT.

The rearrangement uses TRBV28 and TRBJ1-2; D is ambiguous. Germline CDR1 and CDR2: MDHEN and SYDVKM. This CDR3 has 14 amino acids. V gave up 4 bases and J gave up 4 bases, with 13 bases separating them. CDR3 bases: TGTGCCAGCAGTTCCTCCCCCTACGGCTATGGCTACACCTTC. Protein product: CASSSSPYGYGYTF.

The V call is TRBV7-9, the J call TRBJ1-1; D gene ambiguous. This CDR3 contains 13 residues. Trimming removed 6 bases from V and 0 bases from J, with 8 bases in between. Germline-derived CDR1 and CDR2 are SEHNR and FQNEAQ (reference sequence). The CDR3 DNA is TGTGCCAGCAGTCGGGTTATGAACACTGAAGCTTTCTTT. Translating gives CASSRVMNTEAFF.

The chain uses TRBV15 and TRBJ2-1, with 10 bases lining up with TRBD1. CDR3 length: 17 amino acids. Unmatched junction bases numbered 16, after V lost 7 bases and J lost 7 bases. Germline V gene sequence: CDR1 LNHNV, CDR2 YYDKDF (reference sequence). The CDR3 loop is CATTSRDRGARGNEQFF. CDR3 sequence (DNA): TGTGCCACCACCAGTAGGGACAGGGGAGCCCGGGGGAATGAGCAGTTCTTC.

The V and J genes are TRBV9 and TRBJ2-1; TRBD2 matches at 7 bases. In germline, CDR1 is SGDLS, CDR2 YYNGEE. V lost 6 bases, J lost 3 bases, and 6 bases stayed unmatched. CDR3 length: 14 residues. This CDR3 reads CASTLSGNYNEQFF. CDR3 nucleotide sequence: TGTGCCAGCACCCTGAGCGGGAACTACAATGAGCAGTTCTTC.

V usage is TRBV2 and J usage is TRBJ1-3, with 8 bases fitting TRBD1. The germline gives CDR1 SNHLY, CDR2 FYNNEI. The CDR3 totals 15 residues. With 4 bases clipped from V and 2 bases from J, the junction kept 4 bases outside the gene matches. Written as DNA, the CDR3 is TGTGCCAGCAGTGTACCGACAGGGGCTGGAAACACCATATATTTT. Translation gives CASSVPTGAGNTIYF.

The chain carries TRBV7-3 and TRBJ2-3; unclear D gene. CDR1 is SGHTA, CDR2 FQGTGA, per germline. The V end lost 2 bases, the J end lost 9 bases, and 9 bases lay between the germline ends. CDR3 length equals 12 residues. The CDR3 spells CASSLDGLTQYF. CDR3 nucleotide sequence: TGTGCCAGCAGCTTAGATGGCTTGACGCAGTATTTT.

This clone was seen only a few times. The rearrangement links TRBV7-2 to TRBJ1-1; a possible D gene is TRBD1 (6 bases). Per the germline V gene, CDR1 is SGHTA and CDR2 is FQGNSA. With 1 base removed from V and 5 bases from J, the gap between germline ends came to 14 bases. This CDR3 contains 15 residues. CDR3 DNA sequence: TGTGCCAGCAGCTTAGGAATAGGACAGTGGACTGAAGCTTTCTTT. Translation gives CASSLGIGQWTEAFF.

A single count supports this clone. CDR3 sequence reads: CASSIDRVSGYTF. The CDR3 nucleotides are TGTGCCAGCTCAATCGACAGGGTCAGTGGCTACACCTTC. This chain connects TRBV18 to TRBJ1-2, with 7 bases lining up with TRBD1. The CDR3 is made up of 13 amino acids. The germline CDR1 and CDR2 sequences are KGHSH and LQKENI. V trimming: 5 bases; J trimming: 7 bases; junction bases outside the gene matches: 7.

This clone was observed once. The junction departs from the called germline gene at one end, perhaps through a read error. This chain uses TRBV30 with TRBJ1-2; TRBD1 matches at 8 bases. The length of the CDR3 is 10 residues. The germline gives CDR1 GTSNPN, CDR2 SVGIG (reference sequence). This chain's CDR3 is CAWRTVGTGF. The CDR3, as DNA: TGTGCCTGGAGGACCGTGGGGACAGGCTTC.

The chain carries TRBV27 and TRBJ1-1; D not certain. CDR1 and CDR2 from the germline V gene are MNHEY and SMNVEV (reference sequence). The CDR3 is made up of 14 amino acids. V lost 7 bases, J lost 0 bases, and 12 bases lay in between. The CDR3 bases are TGTGCCAGCACTAGACTGGATATGAACACTGAAGCTTTCTTT. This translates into CASTRLDMNTEAFF.

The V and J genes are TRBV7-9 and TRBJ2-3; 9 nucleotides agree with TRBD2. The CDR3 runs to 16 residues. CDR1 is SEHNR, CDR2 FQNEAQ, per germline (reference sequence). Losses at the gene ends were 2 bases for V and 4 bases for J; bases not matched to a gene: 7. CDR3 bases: TGTGCCAGCAGCTTAAGGAGCGGGAGGTTGTCAGATACGCAGTATTTT. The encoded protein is CASSLRSGRLSDTQYF.

CDR3 residues: CAWSWGDRSNQPQHF. The CDR3 bases are TGTGCCTGGAGTTGGGGGGATCGGAGCAATCAGCCCCAGCATTTT. The rearrangement uses TRBV30 and TRBJ1-5; the D gene is possibly TRBD1 (5 bases). CDR1 and CDR2 (germline): GTSNPN, SVGIG (reference sequence). V was pared by 2 bases and J by 1 base, with 12 bases between. This CDR3 has 15 amino acids.

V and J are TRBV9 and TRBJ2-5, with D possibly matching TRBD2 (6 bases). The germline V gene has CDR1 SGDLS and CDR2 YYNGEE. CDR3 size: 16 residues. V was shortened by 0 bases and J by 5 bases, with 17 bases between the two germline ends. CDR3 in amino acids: CASSVGGGVGRETQYF. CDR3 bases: TGTGCCAGCAGCGTAGGGGGAGGAGTGGGGAGGGAGACCCAGTACTTC.